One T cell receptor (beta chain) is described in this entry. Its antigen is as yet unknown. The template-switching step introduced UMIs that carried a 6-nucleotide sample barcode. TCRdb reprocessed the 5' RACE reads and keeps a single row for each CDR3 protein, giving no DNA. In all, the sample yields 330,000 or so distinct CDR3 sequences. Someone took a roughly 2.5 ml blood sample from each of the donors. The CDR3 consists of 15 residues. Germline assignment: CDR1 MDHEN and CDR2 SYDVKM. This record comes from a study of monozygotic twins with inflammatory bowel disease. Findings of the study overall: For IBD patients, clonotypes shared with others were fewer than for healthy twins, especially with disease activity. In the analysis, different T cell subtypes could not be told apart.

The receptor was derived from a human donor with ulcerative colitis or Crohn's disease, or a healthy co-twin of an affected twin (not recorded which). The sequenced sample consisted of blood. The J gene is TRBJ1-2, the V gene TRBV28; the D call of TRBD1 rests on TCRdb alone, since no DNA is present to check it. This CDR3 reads CASSSVGGSNYGYTF.